The 12 T cell receptor beta chains below all came from one sample that was sequenced in a study of regulatory T cells in long-lasting Graves disease. Time point specified: newly diagnosed GD, antithyroid drugs for less than 3 months. The TCR library used RNA extracted from PBMCs. Construction of TCR beta libraries relied on iRepertoire HTBI primers and on Arm-PCR targeting CDR3 regions. TCRdb reanalysed the multiplex PCR reads using MiXCR and keeps one entry per CDR3 protein. The sample lists about 430,000 distinct CDR3 sequences, over 12% occurring once. The same data also contributed to another study, on T cells in Graves' hyperthyroidism and ophthalmopathy.

Sequenced material: peripheral blood mononuclear cells (PBMCs), taken at new diagnosis, from a patient treated with antithyroid drugs. These receptors were collected from a woman aged 40 to 50 with Graves disease.

This clonotype was detected many times. The chain is built from TRBV5-6 and TRBJ2-7, with 10 bases identical to TRBD2. The CDR3 extends over 15 amino acids. Germline assignment: CDR1 SGHDT and CDR2 YYEEEE. V lost 4 bases and J lost 3; bases outside the gene matches: 7. CDR3 nucleotides: TGTGCCAGCAGCCGTGCACCTAGCGGGAGCTACGAGCAGTACTTC. It is translated as CASSRAPSGSYEQYF.

This clonotype was seen many times. J is TRBJ2-4 and V is TRBV28; D possibly matches TRBD1 or TRBD2 (5 bases each). V shed 6 bases and J shed 1 base, with 13 bases lying between them. The CDR3 is 15 amino acids. The germline CDR1 and CDR2 sequences are MDHEN and SYDVKM. DNA for the CDR3: TGTGCCAGCAGGAAGGTGGGACGGGCCAAAAACATTCAGTACTTC. It translates to CASRKVGRAKNIQYF.

This clonotype has a count of ten or more. The V and J genes are TRBV2 and TRBJ1-3; D remains unclear. The CDR3 has 13 amino acids. Looked up from germline, CDR1 is SNHLY and CDR2 is FYNNEI. Trimming pared 10 bases from V and 0 bases from J, leaving 10 bases between. This CDR3 is CATRPNSGNTIYF. The CDR3 nucleotides are TGTGCCACCCGGCCCAACTCTGGAAACACCATATATTTT.

This clonotype was seen at least ten times. The rearrangement joins TRBV29-1 to TRBJ2-5; 7 bases are shared with TRBD2. The CDR3 is 12 residues long. The ends lost 5 bases at V and 6 bases at J; junction bases unmatched: 6. Per germline, CDR1 SQVTM and CDR2 ANQGSEA. DNA of the CDR3: TGCAGCGTTACACGGACTAGTCAGACCCAGTACTTC. Translated: CSVTRTSQTQYF.

The rearrangement links TRBV10-3 to TRBJ2-5; 10 nucleotides align to TRBD1. CDR1 and CDR2 (germline): ENHRY, SYGVKD. This CDR3 is built from 13 residues. V dropped 10 bases and J dropped 6; count of bases not matched to a gene: 8. The CDR3 nucleotides are TGTGCCAGCTCCGGGACAGGGGCCAAGACCCAGTACTTC. Its protein product is CASSGTGAKTQYF.

Concerning this clonotype itself: With only one base between it and a far larger clone, this is likely a read error. The genes are TRBV7-9 and TRBJ2-1, with no clear D. From germline, CDR1 is SEHNR and CDR2 FQNEAQ (reference sequence). CDR3 length: 10 amino acids. V lost 4 bases, J lost 8 bases, and 3 bases lay in between. CDR3 sequence reads: CASSSDEQFF. CDR3 nucleotide sequence: TGTGCCAGCAGCTCAGATGAGCAGTTCTTC.

The sample holds a few counts of this clonotype. This chain connects TRBV5-1 to TRBJ2-7, with D unresolved. Germline lookup yields CDR1 SGHRS and CDR2 YFSETQ. This CDR3 is 15 amino acids long. Trimming removed 3 bases at V and 1 base at J, with 14 bases between. DNA for the CDR3: TGCGCCAGCAGCTCCCTATCCGACAAGTCCTACGAGCAGTACTTC. It yields the protein CASSSLSDKSYEQYF.

This clonotype was detected ten times or more. V gene TRBV18 combines with J gene TRBJ1-2; 7 nucleotides match TRBD1. CDR1 is KGHSH, CDR2 LQKENI, per germline. This CDR3 comprises 14 residues. Trimming took 3 bases from V and 4 from J; bases not matched to a gene: 5. The CDR3 reads CASSPSGTVYGYTF. The CDR3 DNA reads as TGTGCCAGCTCACCTTCCGGGACAGTCTATGGCTACACCTTC.

This clonotype was counted at least ten times. The rearrangement links TRBV28 to TRBJ2-3; 12 bases map to TRBD2. Germline CDR1 and CDR2: MDHEN and SYDVKM. After removal of 5 bases from V and 4 bases from J, the junction contained 7 bases not matched to a gene. CDR3 length equals 16 residues. For the CDR3, the DNA is TGTGCCAGCAGTCCCCTAGCGGGAGGGCCGTCAGATACGCAGTATTTT. This gives the protein CASSPLAGGPSDTQYF.

With regard to this clonotype: A read error is possible here, since a much larger clone lies one base away. The chain has TRBV29-1 and TRBJ2-3; maybe TRBD1 (6 bases). The CDR3 is made up of 12 amino acids. The germline gives CDR1 SQVTM, CDR2 ANQGSEA. V gave up 4 bases and J gave up 6 bases, with 11 bases separating them. The CDR3 protein is CSVGKGVDTQYF. CDR3 nucleotide sequence: TGCAGCGTTGGAAAGGGGGTGGATACGCAGTATTTT.

The chain uses TRBV19 and TRBJ1-1; D possibly corresponds to TRBD1 (5 bases). Trimming removed 8 bases at V and 1 base at J, with 17 bases between. Germline values: CDR1 LNHDA, CDR2 SQIVND (reference sequence). CDR3 length: 15 residues. CDR3 nucleotide sequence: TGTGCCAGTGGTAAATACGGGACCTCGAACACTGAAGCTTTCTTT. Translating gives CASGKYGTSNTEAFF.

This clonotype has more than one count but fewer than ten. This chain joins TRBV5-6 and TRBJ2-5; D call uncertain. CDR1 SGHDT and CDR2 YYEEEE come from the germline V gene. V gave up 2 bases and J gave up 8 bases, with 10 bases separating them. CDR3 length: 12 residues. The CDR3 coding sequence is TGTGCCAGCAGCTTCAACGCCCGCACCCAGTACTTC. Amino acid sequence: CASSFNARTQYF.